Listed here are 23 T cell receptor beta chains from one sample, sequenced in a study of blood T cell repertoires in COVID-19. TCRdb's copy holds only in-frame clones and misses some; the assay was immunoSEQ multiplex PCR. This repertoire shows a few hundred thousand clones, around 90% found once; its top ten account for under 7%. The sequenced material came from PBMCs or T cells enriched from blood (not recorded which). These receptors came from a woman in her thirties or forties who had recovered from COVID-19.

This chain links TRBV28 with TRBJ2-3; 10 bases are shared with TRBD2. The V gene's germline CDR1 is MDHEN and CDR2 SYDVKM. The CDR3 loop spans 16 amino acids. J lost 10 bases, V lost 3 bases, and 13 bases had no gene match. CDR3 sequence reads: CASSFAAGGQVGPQYF. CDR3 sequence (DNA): TGTGCCAGCAGTTTTGCAGCGGGAGGGCAAGTCGGGCCGCAGTATTTT.

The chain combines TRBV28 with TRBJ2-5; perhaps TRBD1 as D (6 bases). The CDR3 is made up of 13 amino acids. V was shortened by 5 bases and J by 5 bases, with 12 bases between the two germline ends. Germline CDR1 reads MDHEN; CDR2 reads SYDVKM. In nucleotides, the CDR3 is TGTGCCAGCAGTCCACAGGGAAGGGAGACCCAGTACTTC. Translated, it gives CASSPQGRETQYF.

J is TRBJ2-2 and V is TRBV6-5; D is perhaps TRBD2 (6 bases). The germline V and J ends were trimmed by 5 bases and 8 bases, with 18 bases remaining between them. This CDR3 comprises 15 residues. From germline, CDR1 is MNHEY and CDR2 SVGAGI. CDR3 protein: CASSLSGGPSGELFF. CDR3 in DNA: TGTGCCAGCAGTCTTAGCGGAGGGCCGTCAGGGGAGCTGTTTTTT.

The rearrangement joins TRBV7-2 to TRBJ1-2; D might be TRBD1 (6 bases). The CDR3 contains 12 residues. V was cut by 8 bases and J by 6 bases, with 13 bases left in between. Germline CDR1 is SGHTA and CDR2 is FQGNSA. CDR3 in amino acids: CASLQGQHGYTF. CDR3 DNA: TGTGCCAGCCTACAGGGCCAGCATGGCTACACCTTC.

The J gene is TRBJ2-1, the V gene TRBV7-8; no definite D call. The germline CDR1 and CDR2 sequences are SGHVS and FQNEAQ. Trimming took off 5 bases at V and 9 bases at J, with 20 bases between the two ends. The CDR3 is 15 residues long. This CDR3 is CASSLFEIRESEQFF. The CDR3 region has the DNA TGTGCCAGCAGCCTCTTCGAGATCCGAGAGAGTGAGCAGTTCTTC.

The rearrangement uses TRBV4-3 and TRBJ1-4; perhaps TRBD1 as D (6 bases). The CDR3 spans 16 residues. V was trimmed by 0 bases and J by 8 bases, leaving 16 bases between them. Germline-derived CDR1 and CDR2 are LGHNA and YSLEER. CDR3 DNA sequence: TGCGCCAGCAGCCAAGAGCCCCCTGACAGGCCCGAAAAACTGTTTTTT. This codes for CASSQEPPDRPEKLFF.

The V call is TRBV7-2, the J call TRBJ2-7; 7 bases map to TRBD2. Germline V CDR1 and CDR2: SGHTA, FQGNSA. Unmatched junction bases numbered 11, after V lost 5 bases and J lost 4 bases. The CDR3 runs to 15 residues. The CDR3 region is CASSPGAGDQYEQYF. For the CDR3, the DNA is TGTGCCAGCAGCCCCGGGGCGGGAGATCAGTACGAGCAGTACTTC.

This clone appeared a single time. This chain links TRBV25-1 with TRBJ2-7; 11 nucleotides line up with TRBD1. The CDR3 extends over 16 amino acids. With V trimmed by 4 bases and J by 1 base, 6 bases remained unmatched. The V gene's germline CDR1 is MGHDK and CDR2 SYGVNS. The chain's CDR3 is CASSAIGDRGSYEQYF. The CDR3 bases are TGTGCCAGCAGTGCAATTGGGGACAGGGGGTCCTACGAGCAGTACTTC.

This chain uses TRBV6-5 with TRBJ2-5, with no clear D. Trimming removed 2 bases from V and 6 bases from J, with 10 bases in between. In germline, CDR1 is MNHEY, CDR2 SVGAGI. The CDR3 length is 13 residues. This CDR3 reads CASSYDVEKTQYF. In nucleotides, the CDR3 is TGTGCCAGCAGTTACGATGTGGAGAAGACCCAGTACTTC.

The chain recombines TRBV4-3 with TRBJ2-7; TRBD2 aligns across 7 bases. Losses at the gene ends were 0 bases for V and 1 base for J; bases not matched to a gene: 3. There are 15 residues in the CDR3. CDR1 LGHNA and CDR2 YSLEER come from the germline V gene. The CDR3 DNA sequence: TGCGCCAGCAGCCAAGATCGGGAGGAATCCTACGAGCAGTACTTC. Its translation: CASSQDREESYEQYF.

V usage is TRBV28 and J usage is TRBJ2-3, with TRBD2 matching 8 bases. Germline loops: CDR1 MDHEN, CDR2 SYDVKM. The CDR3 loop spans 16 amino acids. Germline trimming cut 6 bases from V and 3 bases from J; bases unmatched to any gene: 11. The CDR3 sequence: CASSPGRGIRTDTQYF. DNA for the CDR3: TGTGCCAGCAGCCCCGGGAGGGGAATAAGGACAGATACGCAGTATTTT.

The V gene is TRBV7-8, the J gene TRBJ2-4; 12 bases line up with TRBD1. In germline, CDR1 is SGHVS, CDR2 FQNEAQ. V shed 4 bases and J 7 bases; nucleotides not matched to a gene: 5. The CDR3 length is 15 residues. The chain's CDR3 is CASSWGTGGMNIQYF. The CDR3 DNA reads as TGTGCCAGCAGCTGGGGGACAGGGGGCATGAACATTCAGTACTTC.

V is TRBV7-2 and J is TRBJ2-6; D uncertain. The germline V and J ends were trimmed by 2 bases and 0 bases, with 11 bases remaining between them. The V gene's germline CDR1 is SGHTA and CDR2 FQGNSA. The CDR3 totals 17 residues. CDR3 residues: CASSLPRISSGANVLTF. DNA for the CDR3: TGTGCCAGCAGCTTACCCAGGATCAGCTCTGGGGCCAACGTCCTGACTTTC.

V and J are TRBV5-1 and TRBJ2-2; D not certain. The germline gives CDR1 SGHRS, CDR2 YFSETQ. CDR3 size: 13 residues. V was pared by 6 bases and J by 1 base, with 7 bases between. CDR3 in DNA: TGCGCCAGCATGACTGGGAACACCGGGGAGCTGTTTTTT. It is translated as CASMTGNTGELFF.

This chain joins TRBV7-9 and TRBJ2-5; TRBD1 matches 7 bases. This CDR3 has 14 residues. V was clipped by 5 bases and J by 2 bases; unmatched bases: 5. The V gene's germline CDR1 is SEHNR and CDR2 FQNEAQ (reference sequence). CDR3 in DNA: TGTGCCAGCAGCCGAGGGACAGCGCAAGAGACCCAGTACTTC. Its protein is CASSRGTAQETQYF. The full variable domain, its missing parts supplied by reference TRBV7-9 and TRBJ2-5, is DTGVSQNPRHKITKRGQNVTFRCDPISEHNRLYWYRQTLGQGPEFLTYFQNEAQLEKSRLLSDRFSAERPKGSFSTLEIQRTEQGDSAMYLCASSRGTAQETQYFGPGTRLLVL.

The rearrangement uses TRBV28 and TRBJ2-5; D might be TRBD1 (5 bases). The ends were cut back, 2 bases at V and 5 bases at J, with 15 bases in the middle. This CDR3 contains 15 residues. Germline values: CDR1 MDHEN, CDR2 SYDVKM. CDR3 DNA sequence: TGTGCCAGCAGTTTAGGCAGGGCAGATCGCGAGACCCAGTACTTC. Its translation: CASSLGRADRETQYF.

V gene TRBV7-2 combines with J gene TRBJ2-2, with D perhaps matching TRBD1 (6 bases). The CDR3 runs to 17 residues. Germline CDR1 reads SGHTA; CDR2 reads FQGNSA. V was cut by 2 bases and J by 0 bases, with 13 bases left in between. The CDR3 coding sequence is TGTGCCAGCAGCTTACCAGATAGGACAGCGAACACCGGGGAGCTGTTTTTT. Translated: CASSLPDRTANTGELFF.

The CDR3: CASSLGSGRWDEQFF. Written as DNA, the CDR3 is TGTGCCAGCAGCCTCGGTAGCGGGAGATGGGATGAGCAGTTCTTC. The rearrangement joins TRBV7-2 to TRBJ2-1; 9 bases are shared with TRBD2. The CDR3 contains 15 residues. Looked up from germline, CDR1 is SGHTA and CDR2 is FQGNSA. V trimming: 5 bases; J trimming: 8 bases; junction bases outside the gene matches: 10.

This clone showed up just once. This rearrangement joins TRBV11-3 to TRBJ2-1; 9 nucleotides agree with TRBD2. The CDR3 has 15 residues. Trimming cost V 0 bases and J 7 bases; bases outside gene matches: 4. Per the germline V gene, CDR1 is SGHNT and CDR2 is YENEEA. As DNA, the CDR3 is TGTGCCAGCAGCTTAGAAGCGGGAGGTAGGAATGAGCAGTTCTTC. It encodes CASSLEAGGRNEQFF.

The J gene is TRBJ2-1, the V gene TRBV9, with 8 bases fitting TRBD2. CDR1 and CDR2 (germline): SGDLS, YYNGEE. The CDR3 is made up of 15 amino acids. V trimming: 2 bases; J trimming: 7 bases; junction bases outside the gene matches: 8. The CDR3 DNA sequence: TGTGCCAGCAGCGTTAGGATAGCGGGGCTAAATGAGCAGTTCTTC. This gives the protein CASSVRIAGLNEQFF.

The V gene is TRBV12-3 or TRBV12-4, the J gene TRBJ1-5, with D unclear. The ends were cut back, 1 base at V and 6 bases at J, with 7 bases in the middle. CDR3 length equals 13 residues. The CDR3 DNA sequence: TGTGCCAGCAGTTTAGAGCGGGGTCAGCCCCAGCATTTT. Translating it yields CASSLERGQPQHF.

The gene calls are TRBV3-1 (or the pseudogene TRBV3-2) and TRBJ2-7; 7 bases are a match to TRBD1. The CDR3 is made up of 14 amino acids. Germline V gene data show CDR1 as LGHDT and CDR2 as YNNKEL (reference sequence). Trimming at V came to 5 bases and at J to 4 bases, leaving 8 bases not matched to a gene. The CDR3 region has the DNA TGTGCCAGCAGCGACAGGGTAAGAGGATACGAGCAGTACTTC. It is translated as CASSDRVRGYEQYF.

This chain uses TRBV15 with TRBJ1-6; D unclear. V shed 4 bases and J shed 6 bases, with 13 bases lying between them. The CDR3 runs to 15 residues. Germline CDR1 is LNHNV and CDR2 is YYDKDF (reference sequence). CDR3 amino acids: CATSTTGKSNSPLHF. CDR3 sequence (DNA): TGTGCCACCAGCACAACCGGGAAATCTAATTCACCCCTCCACTTT.